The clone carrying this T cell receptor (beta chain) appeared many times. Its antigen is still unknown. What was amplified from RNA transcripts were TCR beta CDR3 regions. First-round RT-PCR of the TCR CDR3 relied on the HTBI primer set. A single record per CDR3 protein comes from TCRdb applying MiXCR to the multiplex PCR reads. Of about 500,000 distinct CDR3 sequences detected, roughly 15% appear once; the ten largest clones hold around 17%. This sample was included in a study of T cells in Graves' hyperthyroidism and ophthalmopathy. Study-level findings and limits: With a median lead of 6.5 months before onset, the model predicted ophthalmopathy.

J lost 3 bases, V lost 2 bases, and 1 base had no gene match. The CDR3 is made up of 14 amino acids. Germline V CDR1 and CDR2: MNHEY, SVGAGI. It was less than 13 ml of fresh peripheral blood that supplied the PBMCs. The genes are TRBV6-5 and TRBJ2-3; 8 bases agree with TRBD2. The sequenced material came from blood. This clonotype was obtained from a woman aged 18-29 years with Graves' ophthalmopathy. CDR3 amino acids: CASSYQRETDTQYF. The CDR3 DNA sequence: TGTGCCAGCAGTTACCAGCGGGAGACAGATACGCAGTATTTT.